This T cell receptor (beta chain) emerged from a study of cytomegalovirus exposure and HLA in healthy donors. Study observations and caveats: There were fewer than 200 TCR beta chains listed as cytomegalovirus-associated. It was reportedly the case that the classifier diagnosed cytomegalovirus status with high specificity and sensitivity.

The donors were part of the validation cohort, which consisted of under 150 subjects and was separate from the first cohort of 666 subjects. Sequencing used immunoSEQ multiplex PCR; TCRdb keeps in-frame clones, though not all of them. The sample has about 180,000 clones, around 85% seen once. This clone showed up just once. The antigen is not known. With V trimmed by 6 bases and J by 5 bases, 7 bases remained unmatched. CDR1 is MRHNA and CDR2 is SNTAGT in the germline V gene. This CDR3 is 16 amino acids long. This receptor was taken from a man aged 18 to 30 in good health and CMV-seropositive. The rearrangement links TRBV6-4 to TRBJ2-1; 13 positions agree with TRBD2. Input material: PBMCs. The CDR3 is CASRIQGLAGDNEQFF. The CDR3 nucleotides read TGTGCCAGCAGGATACAAGGACTAGCGGGAGACAATGAGCAGTTCTTC.